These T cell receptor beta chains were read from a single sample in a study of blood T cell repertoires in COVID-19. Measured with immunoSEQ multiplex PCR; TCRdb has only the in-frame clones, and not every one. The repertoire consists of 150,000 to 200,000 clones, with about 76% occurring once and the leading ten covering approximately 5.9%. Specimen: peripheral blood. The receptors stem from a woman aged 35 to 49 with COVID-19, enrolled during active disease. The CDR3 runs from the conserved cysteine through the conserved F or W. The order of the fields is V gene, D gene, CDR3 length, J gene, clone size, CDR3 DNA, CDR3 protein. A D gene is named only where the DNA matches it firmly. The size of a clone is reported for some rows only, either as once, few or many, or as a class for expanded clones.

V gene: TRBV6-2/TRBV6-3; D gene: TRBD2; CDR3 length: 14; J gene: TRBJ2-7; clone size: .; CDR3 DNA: TGTGCCAGCAGTAGCCTAGCGGTTGCCTACGAGCAGTACTTC; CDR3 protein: CASSSLAVAYEQYF
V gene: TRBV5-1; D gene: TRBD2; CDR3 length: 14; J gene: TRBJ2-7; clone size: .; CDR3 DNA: TGCGCCAGCACCGAGCGGGAGGGGGCCTACGAGCAGTACTTC; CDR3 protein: CASTEREGAYEQYF
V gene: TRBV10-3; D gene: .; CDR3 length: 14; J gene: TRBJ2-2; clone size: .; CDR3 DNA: TGTGCCATCACCTCGGACACCGCGCCCGGGGAGCTGTTTTTT; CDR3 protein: CAITSDTAPGELFF
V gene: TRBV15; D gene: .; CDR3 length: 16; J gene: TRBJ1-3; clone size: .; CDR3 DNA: TGTGCCACCAGCAGAGGGGGCCCATTCTCTGGAAACACCATATATTTT; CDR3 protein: CATSRGGPFSGNTIYF
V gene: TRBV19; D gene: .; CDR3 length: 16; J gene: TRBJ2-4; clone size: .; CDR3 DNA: TGTGCCAGTGCGGGACCGAACTTTCTAGCCAAAAACATTCAGTACTTC; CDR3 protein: CASAGPNFLAKNIQYF
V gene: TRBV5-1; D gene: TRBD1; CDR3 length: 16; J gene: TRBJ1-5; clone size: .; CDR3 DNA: TGCGCCAGCAGCTTGGATGGCAGGGGGATTTATCAGCCCCAGCATTTT; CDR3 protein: CASSLDGRGIYQPQHF
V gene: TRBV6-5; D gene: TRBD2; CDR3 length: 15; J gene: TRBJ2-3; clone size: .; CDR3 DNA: TGTGCCAGCTACCTTCTAGCGGGGGGGGAGGATACGCAGTATTTT; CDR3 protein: CASYLLAGGEDTQYF
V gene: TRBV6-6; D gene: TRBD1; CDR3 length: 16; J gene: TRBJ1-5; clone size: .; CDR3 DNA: TGTGCCAGCAGCCCTGGACAGGGGGTGAGCAATCAGCCCCAGCATTTT; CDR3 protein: CASSPGQGVSNQPQHF
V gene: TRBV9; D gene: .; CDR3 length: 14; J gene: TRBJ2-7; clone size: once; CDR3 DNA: TGTGCCAGCAGCGTAGGACAGGGAGGCTACGAGCAGTACTTC; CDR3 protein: CASSVGQGGYEQYF
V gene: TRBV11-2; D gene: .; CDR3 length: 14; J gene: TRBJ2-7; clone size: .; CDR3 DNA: TGTGCCAGCAGCTTAGCCAGGGGAAACTACGAGCAGTACTTC; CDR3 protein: CASSLARGNYEQYF
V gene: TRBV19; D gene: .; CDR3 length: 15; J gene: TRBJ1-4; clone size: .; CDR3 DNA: TGTGCCAGTAGTCAAGAGCTTGCAACTAATGAAAAACTGTTTTTT; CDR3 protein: CASSQELATNEKLFF
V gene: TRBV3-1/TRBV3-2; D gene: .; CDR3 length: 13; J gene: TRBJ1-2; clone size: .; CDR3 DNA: TGTGCCAGCAGCCAAGACCTAAACTATGGCTACACCTTC; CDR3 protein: CASSQDLNYGYTF
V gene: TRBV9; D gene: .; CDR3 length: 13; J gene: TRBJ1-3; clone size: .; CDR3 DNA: TGTGCCAGCAGCCCAGGGGATTGGAACACCATATATTTT; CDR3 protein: CASSPGDWNTIYF
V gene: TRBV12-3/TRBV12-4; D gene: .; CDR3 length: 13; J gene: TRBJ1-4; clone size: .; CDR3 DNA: TGTGCCAGCCGACATGGTAAAAATGAAAAACTGTTTTTT; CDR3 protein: CASRHGKNEKLFF
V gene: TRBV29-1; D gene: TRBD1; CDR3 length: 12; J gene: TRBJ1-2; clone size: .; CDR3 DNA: TGCAGCGTTGTCGGACAGGGCGAAGGCTACACCTTC; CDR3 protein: CSVVGQGEGYTF